These 28 T cell receptor beta chains originate from one sample sequenced in a study of T cell responses to AZD1222 COVID-19 vaccine. Sequenced by immunoSEQ multiplex PCR; TCRdb stores in-frame clones only, minus some. The repertoire holds about 100,000 clones, with approximately 92% as singletons. The specimen comprised peripheral blood, sampled 28 days after the second AZD1222 dose. The receptor source for this set is an adult who received the AZD1222 COVID-19 vaccine.

J is TRBJ1-2 and V is TRBV5-1; D is uncertain. Germline loops: CDR1 SGHRS, CDR2 YFSETQ. The ends were cut back, 0 bases at V and 5 bases at J, with 11 bases in the middle. The CDR3 is 14 amino acids. CDR3: CASSLEGPLYGYTF. DNA of the CDR3: TGCGCCAGCAGCTTGGAGGGTCCCCTATATGGCTACACCTTC.

This chain's CDR3 is CASSRTRTGAAGEQFF. CDR3 sequence (DNA): TGTGCCAGCAGCCGTACCCGGACAGGGGCAGCGGGTGAGCAGTTCTTC. V and J are TRBV7-9 and TRBJ2-1; 9 bases map to TRBD1. J was trimmed by 9 bases and V by 5 bases; bases with no gene match: 14. The CDR3 has 16 amino acids. Germline-derived CDR1 and CDR2 are SEHNR and FQNEAQ (reference sequence).

The chain recombines TRBV6-5 with TRBJ2-5; D not resolved. Germline V CDR1 and CDR2: MNHEY, SVGAGI. Trimming pared 4 bases from V and 6 bases from J, leaving 6 bases between. The length of the CDR3 is 11 residues. CDR3 nucleotide sequence: TGTGCCAGCAGTTTTTCGCAGACCCAGTACTTC. Its protein is CASSFSQTQYF.

The chain carries TRBV5-7 and TRBJ1-1, with D perhaps matching TRBD1 (5 bases). TRBV5-7 is classed as an ORF, of uncertain function. Trimming removed 0 bases at V and 0 bases at J, with 15 bases between. This CDR3 comprises 17 residues. Here the CDR3 reads CASSLARGARMNTEAFF. The CDR3, as DNA: TGTGCCAGCAGCTTGGCTAGAGGGGCCCGCATGAACACTGAAGCTTTCTTT.

This chain uses TRBV21-1 with TRBJ2-3; TRBD2 reflects the table's D call only, with no check against the DNA. TRBV21-1 is given as a pseudogene. The CDR3 is 18 residues long. CDR3 loop: CASTLQKGEFEDTDTQYF. CDR3 DNA sequence: TGTGCCAGCACCCTCCAGAAGGGAGAATTTGAGGACACAGATACGCAGTATTTT.

The J gene is TRBJ1-5, the V gene TRBV3-1 (or the pseudogene TRBV3-2); D call uncertain. V was shortened by 3 bases and J by 4 bases, with 7 bases between the two germline ends. In germline, CDR1 is LGHDT, CDR2 YNNKEL (reference sequence). The CDR3 totals 13 residues. The CDR3 here is CASSHGNNQPQHF. CDR3 coding DNA: TGTGCCAGCAGCCATGGAAATAATCAGCCCCAGCATTTT.

V gene TRBV27 combines with J gene TRBJ1-1; D ambiguous. The CDR3 totals 13 residues. V shed 3 bases and J shed 0 bases, with 5 bases lying between them. CDR1 is MNHEY and CDR2 is SMNVEV in the germline V gene (reference sequence). The CDR3 region is CASSLSVNTEAFF. As DNA, the CDR3 is TGTGCCAGCAGTTTGAGTGTGAACACTGAAGCTTTCTTT.

The rearrangement links TRBV9 to TRBJ2-5, with 14 positions matching TRBD2. V shed 4 bases and J 2 bases; nucleotides not matched to a gene: 7. CDR1 is SGDLS, CDR2 YYNGEE, per germline. The CDR3 has 17 amino acids. Here the CDR3 DNA reads TGTGCCAGCAGCCAAGGGACTAGCGGGGGCCGACAAGAGACCCAGTACTTC. It codes for CASSQGTSGGRQETQYF.

The rearrangement joins TRBV7-9 to TRBJ2-7; TRBD2 agrees at 12 bases. Trimming took 1 base from V and 0 from J; bases not matched to a gene: 1. Per germline, CDR1 SEHNR and CDR2 FQNEAQ (reference sequence). The CDR3 has 16 amino acids. The CDR3 nucleotides read TGTGCCAGCAGCTTAGGGACTAGCGGGAACTCCTACGAGCAGTACTTC. This gives the protein CASSLGTSGNSYEQYF.

This clone came up once. The rearrangement uses TRBV5-6 and TRBJ1-4; D not certain. This CDR3 has 14 amino acids. Trimming took off 0 bases at V and 8 bases at J, with 11 bases between the two ends. Germline CDR1 SGHDT, CDR2 YYEEEE. CDR3 in DNA: TGTGCCAGCAGCTTGGGTTCAGGAGGAGAAAAACTGTTTTTT. Residues: CASSLGSGGEKLFF.

The chain recombines TRBV30 with TRBJ1-6; the D is unclear. The ends were cut back, 2 bases at V and 3 bases at J, with 11 bases in the middle. The germline V gene has CDR1 GTSNPN and CDR2 SVGIG (reference sequence). The CDR3 has 15 residues. CDR3 sequence: CAWSSSLSYNSPLHF. For the CDR3, the DNA is TGTGCCTGGAGTAGCAGTCTCAGCTATAATTCACCCCTCCACTTT.

The rearrangement joins TRBV11-1 to TRBJ2-1; no clear D gene. CDR1 is SGHAT and CDR2 is FQDESV in the germline V gene (reference sequence). The CDR3 length is 14 residues. Between the trimmed V and J ends, which lost 3 bases and 4 bases, there was a span of 10 bases. CDR3 DNA sequence: TGTGCCAGCAGCTTCCAGATGGGGTACAATGAGCAGTTCTTC. It is translated as CASSFQMGYNEQFF.

The chain employs TRBV7-6 and TRBJ1-2, with D perhaps TRBD1 (6 bases). The CDR3 totals 18 residues. Per the germline V gene, CDR1 is SGHVS and CDR2 is FNYEAQ. Trimming took 8 bases from V and 1 from J, leaving 26 bases between them. The CDR3 nucleotides are TGTGCCAGCTTCCAAAGGCCTCGGGACACATCCTTTAACTATGGCTACACCTTC. It specifies CASFQRPRDTSFNYGYTF.

This chain links TRBV25-1 with TRBJ1-6; 7 bases fit TRBD1. Germline V gene data show CDR1 as MGHDK and CDR2 as SYGVNS. The trim removed 8 bases at V and 7 bases at J, leaving 8 bases unmatched. The CDR3 is 14 residues long. Here the CDR3 DNA reads TGTGCCAGCGGGGGGGACAGCCGAAATTCACCCCTCCACTTT. This encodes CASGGDSRNSPLHF.

CDR3 in DNA: TGCGCCAGCAGCCCCGGGACAGCTAACTATGGCTACACCTTC. Its protein product is CASSPGTANYGYTF. The chain couples TRBV5-1 to TRBJ1-2; 7 bases line up with TRBD1. Germline trimming cut 4 bases from V and 0 bases from J; bases unmatched to any gene: 3. The CDR3 has 14 amino acids. Germline CDR1 is SGHRS and CDR2 is YFSETQ. Full variable domain (rest looked up from reference TRBV5-1 and TRBJ1-2): KAGVTQTPRYLIKTRGQQVTLSCSPISGHRSVSWYQQTPGQGLQFLFEYFSETQRNKGNFPGRFSGRQFSNSRSEMNVSTLELGDSALYLCASSPGTANYGYTFGSGTRLTVV.

The chain couples TRBV27 to TRBJ2-6, with D unclear. The CDR3 runs to 18 residues. Germline V CDR1 and CDR2: MNHEY, SMNVEV (reference sequence). The V end lost 3 bases, the J end lost 3 bases, and 18 bases lay between the germline ends. The CDR3 reads CASSLFGGPLSGANVLTF. In DNA form, the CDR3 reads TGTGCCAGCAGTTTGTTCGGTGGACCCCTCAGTGGGGCCAACGTCCTGACTTTC.

This clone was seen only a few times. This chain links TRBV4-1 with TRBJ2-7; D may be TRBD2 (5 bases). The CDR3 is made up of 14 amino acids. Germline CDR1 is MGHRA and CDR2 is YSYEKL. The V and J ends lost 4 bases and 4 bases respectively, with 14 bases between them. The CDR3 protein is CASSLKTTTYEQYF. The CDR3 DNA is TGCGCCAGCAGCCTCAAGACGACTACATACGAGCAGTACTTC.

This chain links TRBV19 with TRBJ1-6, with D maybe TRBD1 (5 bases). The CDR3 covers 16 residues. Per germline, CDR1 LNHDA and CDR2 SQIVND (reference sequence). The V and J ends lost 5 bases and 10 bases respectively, with 21 bases between them. The DNA for the CDR3 is TGTGCCAGTAGTGCAACGGGACGGTGGATCTTGTCACCCCTCCACTTT. Translated: CASSATGRWILSPLHF.

V is TRBV13 and J is TRBJ1-1; 9 positions agree with TRBD1. This CDR3 region has 17 residues. Germline V gene data show CDR1 as PRHDT and CDR2 as FYEKMQ (reference sequence). V was clipped by 3 bases and J by 3 bases; unmatched bases: 11. The CDR3 loop is CASSFPGQGTRDTEAFF. CDR3 DNA sequence: TGTGCCAGCAGCTTCCCCGGACAGGGGACTAGGGACACTGAAGCTTTCTTT.

This chain connects TRBV4-1 to TRBJ1-6; D unresolved. The CDR3 runs 16 residues. The V gene's germline CDR1 is MGHRA and CDR2 YSYEKL. Trimming shortened V by 2 bases and J by 8 bases, and 16 bases separated the two germline ends. DNA of the CDR3: TGCGCCAGCAGCCAAAAGGCGCTTTTATATGATTCACCCCTCCACTTT. Translating it yields CASSQKALLYDSPLHF.

On this clone itself: A junction end diverges from the germline sequence, so it may reflect a read error. This rearrangement joins TRBV5-1 to TRBJ1-2, with 7 positions matching TRBD1. There are 13 residues in the CDR3. Germline assignment: CDR1 SGHRS and CDR2 YFSETQ. This CDR3 is CASSLASRGTEIF. The DNA for the CDR3 is TGCGCCAGCAGCTTGGCCTCTCGCGGGACAGAGATCTTC.

The chain has TRBV18 and TRBJ1-1, with TRBD1 matching over 10 bases. Germline lookup yields CDR1 KGHSH and CDR2 LQKENI. V shed 3 bases and J 3 bases; nucleotides not matched to a gene: 4. CDR3 size: 15 residues. This CDR3 is CASSPWDRGDTEAFF. The CDR3 coding sequence is TGTGCCAGCTCACCTTGGGACAGGGGCGACACTGAAGCTTTCTTT.

V and J are TRBV11-2 and TRBJ2-3; D might be TRBD2 (6 bases). CDR1 is SGHAT, CDR2 FQNNGV, per germline. The V gene lost 5 bases and the J gene lost 5 bases, with 14 bases spanning the gap. CDR3 length: 14 residues. CDR3 in DNA: TGTGCCAGCAGCCCGCGGACTAAAGGAGATACGCAGTATTTT. Protein sequence: CASSPRTKGDTQYF.

This clone was counted a single time. The rearrangement joins TRBV6-2 or TRBV6-3 to TRBJ1-1, with no clear D. The V end was cut by 4 bases, the J end by 0 bases, with 21 bases between. The germline gives CDR1 MNHEY, CDR2 SVGEGT. CDR3 length equals 18 residues. Written as DNA, the CDR3 is TGTGCCAGCAGTTCTAGGCGCCTTCTTGGCCTTATGAACACTGAAGCTTTCTTT. It translates to CASSSRRLLGLMNTEAFF.

This chain joins TRBV2 and TRBJ2-3; D may be TRBD1 or TRBD2 (6 bases each). This CDR3 is built from 13 residues. V dropped 6 bases and J dropped 2 bases, with 9 bases sitting between them. Per germline, CDR1 SNHLY and CDR2 FYNNEI. CDR3 region: CASRGGYTDTQYF. CDR3 DNA: TGTGCCAGCAGAGGGGGGTACACAGATACGCAGTATTTT.

This chain connects TRBV29-1 to TRBJ2-7, with D possibly being TRBD2 (6 bases). The germline gives CDR1 SQVTM, CDR2 ANQGSEA. This CDR3 spans 13 amino acids. V was trimmed by 4 bases and J by 3 bases, leaving 13 bases between them. The CDR3 here is CSVVRGSGYEQYF. The CDR3 DNA reads as TGCAGCGTTGTACGGGGGTCGGGCTACGAGCAGTACTTC.

V gene TRBV9 combines with J gene TRBJ1-4; D possibly corresponds to TRBD1 (5 bases). Germline assignment: CDR1 SGDLS and CDR2 YYNGEE. V lost 3 bases and J 8 bases, leaving 11 bases between the germline ends. The CDR3 is made up of 13 amino acids. CDR3 bases: TGTGCCAGCAGCGAACGCGGGGGGGAAAAACTGTTTTTT. It is translated as CASSERGGEKLFF.

This chain joins TRBV10-3 and TRBJ2-7; D gene uncertain. Trimming cost V 8 bases and J 0 bases, with 11 bases left between them. The germline V gene encodes CDR1 ENHRY and CDR2 SYGVKD. The CDR3 has 13 amino acids. CDR3 sequence (DNA): TGTGCCATCGGGCAGAGAAACTCCTACGAGCAGTACTTC. Translation: CAIGQRNSYEQYF.